Listed below are T cell receptor beta chains from one sample, sequenced in a study of Ad26.COV2.S vaccination and SARS-CoV-2 variants. Profiled with immunoSEQ multiplex PCR; TCRdb holds only in-frame clones, not every one. The sample lists under 550,000 clones; approximately 90% were seen once. Source: peripheral blood, taken in a trial of Ad26.COV2.S vaccine versus placebo. The receptors were gathered from a person aged 18-60 years who received the Ad26.COV2.S COVID-19 vaccine or a placebo. Both conserved end residues are part of each CDR3. Each record gives: J gene, clone size, V gene, CDR3 protein. Clone size is shown for a subset of rows, as once, few, many or a class of expanded clone.

>TRBJ2-7|NA|TRBV19
CASSINVLAGVSGLDEQYF
>TRBJ2-7|NA|TRBV6-1
CASSEVSLGHGIYEQYF
>TRBJ1-4|once|TRBV6-5
CASRSGSEKLFF
>TRBJ2-7|NA|TRBV27
CASSLGGGYEQYF
>TRBJ2-1|once|TRBV29-1
CSVGAPSYNEQFF
>TRBJ1-3|once|TRBV7-9
CASSLGSASGNTIYF
>TRBJ1-1|NA|TRBV5-1
CASSGTGGTTEAFF
>TRBJ2-7|few|TRBV18
CASSTDSYEQYF
>TRBJ2-3|once|TRBV6-2/TRBV6-3
CASSYSRRDTQYF
>TRBJ2-3|NA|TRBV29-1
CSVEGTSGGFTDTQYF
>TRBJ2-1|NA|TRBV30
CAWSAGAWSSYNEQFF
>TRBJ2-3|NA|TRBV11-2
CASSLVARGTQYF
>TRBJ2-2|NA|TRBV7-8
CASSFPSGSANTGELFF
>TRBJ2-2|NA|TRBV2
CASSNTGELFF
>TRBJ2-3|once|TRBV6-4
CASSDVGGPADTQYF
>TRBJ2-7|once|TRBV27
CASSLGPGYEQYF
>TRBJ1-6|NA|TRBV2
CASRMTGDSPLHF
>TRBJ2-5|NA|TRBV7-9
CASSSPVGTGETQYF
>TRBJ1-1|NA|TRBV19
CASRQGAAEAFF
>TRBJ2-7|NA|TRBV7-6
CASSPGGEWYF
>TRBJ1-3|NA|TRBV6-6
CASSYAFGNTIYF
>TRBJ1-5|few|TRBV30
CAWSPNYYQPQHF
>TRBJ2-3|NA|TRBV2
CASNLPGGTSGTDTQYF
>TRBJ2-1|NA|TRBV6-5
CASSYPASSSYNEQFF
>TRBJ2-3|NA|TRBV6-2/TRBV6-3
CASSTGTSEDTQYF
>TRBJ1-2|NA|TRBV29-1
CSVNTPELYGYTF
>TRBJ2-2|NA|TRBV27
CASSSGTGTTGELFF
>TRBJ2-5|few|TRBV4-3
CASSQDLQNQETQYF
>TRBJ2-1|NA|TRBV5-1
CASSLVAGSSYNEQFF